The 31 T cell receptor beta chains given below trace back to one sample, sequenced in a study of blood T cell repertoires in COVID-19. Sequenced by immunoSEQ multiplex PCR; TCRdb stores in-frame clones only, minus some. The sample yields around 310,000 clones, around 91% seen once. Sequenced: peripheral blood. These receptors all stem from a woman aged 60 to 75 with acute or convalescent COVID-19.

The CDR3 region is CSVHSGRSSYEQYF. Written as DNA, the CDR3 is TGCAGCGTTCATAGCGGCAGGAGCTCCTACGAGCAGTACTTC. This chain uses TRBV29-1 with TRBJ2-7; the D gene is possibly TRBD2 (6 bases). This CDR3 region has 14 residues. Germline CDR1 reads SQVTM; CDR2 reads ANQGSEA. Trimming stripped 5 bases from V and 0 bases from J, with 14 bases between.

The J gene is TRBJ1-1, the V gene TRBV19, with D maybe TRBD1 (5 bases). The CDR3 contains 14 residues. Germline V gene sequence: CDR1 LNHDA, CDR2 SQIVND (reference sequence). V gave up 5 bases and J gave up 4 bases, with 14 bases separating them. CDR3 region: CASSVRGGGTEAFF. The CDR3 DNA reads TGTGCCAGTAGTGTAAGGGGCGGGGGCACTGAAGCTTTCTTT.

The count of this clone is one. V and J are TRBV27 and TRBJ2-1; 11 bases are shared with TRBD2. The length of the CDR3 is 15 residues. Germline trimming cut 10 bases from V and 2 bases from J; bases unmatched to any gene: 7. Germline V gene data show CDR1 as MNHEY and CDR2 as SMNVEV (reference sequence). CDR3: CATNVAGGPYNEQFF. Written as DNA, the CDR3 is TGTGCCACCAATGTAGCGGGAGGGCCCTACAATGAGCAGTTCTTC.

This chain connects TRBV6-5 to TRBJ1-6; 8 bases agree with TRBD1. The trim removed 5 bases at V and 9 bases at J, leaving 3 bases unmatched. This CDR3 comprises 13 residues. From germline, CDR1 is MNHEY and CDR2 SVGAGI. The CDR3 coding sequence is TGTGCCAGCAGTATTGACAGGGGTTCACCCCTCCACTTT. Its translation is CASSIDRGSPLHF.

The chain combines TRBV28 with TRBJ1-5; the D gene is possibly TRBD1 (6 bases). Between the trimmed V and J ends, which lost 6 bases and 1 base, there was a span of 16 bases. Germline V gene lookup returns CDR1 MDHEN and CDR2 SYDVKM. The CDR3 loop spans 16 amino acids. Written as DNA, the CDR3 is TGTGCCAGCAGGACAGGAGCTCCTAGGAGCAATCAGCCCCAGCATTTT. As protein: CASRTGAPRSNQPQHF.

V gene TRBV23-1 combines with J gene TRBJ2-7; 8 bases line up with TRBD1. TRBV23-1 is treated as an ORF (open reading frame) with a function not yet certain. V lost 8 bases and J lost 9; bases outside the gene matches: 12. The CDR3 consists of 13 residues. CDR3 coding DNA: TGCGCCAGCCGCCGACAGGGGTCTTATGGGCAGTACTTC. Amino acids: CASRRQGSYGQYF.

CDR3 coding DNA: TGTGCCAGCAGTTTTGAGGGGGGGCGTCAGCCCCAGCATTTT. Translated: CASSFEGGRQPQHF. The chain joins TRBV28 to TRBJ1-5; possibly TRBD1 for D (6 bases). V lost 3 bases and J lost 6, with 12 bases in between. Germline V lookup: CDR1 MDHEN, CDR2 SYDVKM. This CDR3 has 14 amino acids.

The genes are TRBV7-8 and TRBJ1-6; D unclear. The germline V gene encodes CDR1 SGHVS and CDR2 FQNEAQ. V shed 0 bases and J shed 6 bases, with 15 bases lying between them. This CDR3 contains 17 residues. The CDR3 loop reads CASSLAFGRTLNSPLHF. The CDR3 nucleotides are TGTGCCAGCAGCTTAGCCTTCGGACGGACTCTTAATTCACCCCTCCACTTT.

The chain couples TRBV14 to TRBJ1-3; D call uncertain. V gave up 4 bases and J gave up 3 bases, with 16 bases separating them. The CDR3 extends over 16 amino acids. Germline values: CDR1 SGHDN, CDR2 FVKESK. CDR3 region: CASSPLGSGSGNTIYF. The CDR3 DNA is TGTGCCAGCAGCCCCCTCGGATCGGGGAGTGGAAACACCATATATTTT.

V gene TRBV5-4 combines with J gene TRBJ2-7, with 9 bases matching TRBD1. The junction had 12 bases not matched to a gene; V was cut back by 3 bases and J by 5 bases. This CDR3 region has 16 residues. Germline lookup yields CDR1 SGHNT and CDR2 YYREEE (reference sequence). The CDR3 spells CASSWADRGFPNEQYF. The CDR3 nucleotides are TGTGCCAGCAGCTGGGCGGACAGGGGCTTCCCCAACGAGCAGTACTTC.

The CDR3 loop is CASTLGAYEQYF. The DNA for the CDR3 is TGTGCCAGCACCCTCGGTGCCTACGAGCAGTACTTC. The chain uses TRBV5-5 and TRBJ2-7; no clear D gene. V was clipped by 6 bases and J by 2 bases, with 9 bases between them. Per germline, CDR1 SGHKS and CDR2 YYEKEE (reference sequence). CDR3 length equals 12 residues.

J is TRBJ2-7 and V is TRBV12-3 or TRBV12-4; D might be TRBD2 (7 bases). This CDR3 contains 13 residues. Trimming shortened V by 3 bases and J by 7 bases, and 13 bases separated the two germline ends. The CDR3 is CASSFRGGWEQYF. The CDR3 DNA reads TGTGCCAGCAGTTTTAGGGGGGGATGGGAGCAGTACTTC.

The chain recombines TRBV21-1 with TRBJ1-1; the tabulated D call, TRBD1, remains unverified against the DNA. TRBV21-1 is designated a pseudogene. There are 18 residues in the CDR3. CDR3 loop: CASSIPRDRAISNTEAFF. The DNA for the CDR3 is TGTGCCAGCAGCATTCCTAGGGACAGGGCCATTTCAAACACTGAAGCTTTCTTT.

In nucleotides, the CDR3 is TGTGCCAGCACCTTGCTTGCCAGCTCCTACAATGAGCAGTTCTTC. It yields the protein CASTLLASSYNEQFF. This rearrangement joins TRBV11-2 to TRBJ2-1; D is ambiguous. In germline, CDR1 is SGHAT, CDR2 FQNNGV. This CDR3 is built from 15 residues. Trimming took off 7 bases at V and 0 bases at J, with 13 bases between the two ends.

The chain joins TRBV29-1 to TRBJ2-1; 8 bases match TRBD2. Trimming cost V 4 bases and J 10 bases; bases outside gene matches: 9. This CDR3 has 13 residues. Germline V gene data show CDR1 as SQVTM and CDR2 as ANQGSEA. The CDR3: CSVVRSSGLEQFF. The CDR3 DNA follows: TGCAGCGTTGTTAGGTCTAGCGGGCTGGAGCAGTTCTTC.

The CDR3 is CASRPGTVNTEAFF. The DNA of the CDR3 is TGTGCCAGCAGGCCCGGGACAGTGAACACTGAAGCTTTCTTT. The V call is TRBV28, the J call TRBJ1-1; 7 bases line up with TRBD1. This CDR3 contains 14 residues. J lost 0 bases, V lost 6 bases, and 4 bases had no gene match. Germline V gene lookup returns CDR1 MDHEN and CDR2 SYDVKM.

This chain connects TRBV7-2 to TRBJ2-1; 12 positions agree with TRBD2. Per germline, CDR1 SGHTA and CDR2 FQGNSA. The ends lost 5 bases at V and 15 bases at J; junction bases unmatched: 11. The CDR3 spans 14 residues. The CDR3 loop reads CASSPPSSGGDRFF. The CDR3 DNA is TGTGCCAGCAGCCCACCCTCTAGCGGGGGGGATCGGTTCTTC.

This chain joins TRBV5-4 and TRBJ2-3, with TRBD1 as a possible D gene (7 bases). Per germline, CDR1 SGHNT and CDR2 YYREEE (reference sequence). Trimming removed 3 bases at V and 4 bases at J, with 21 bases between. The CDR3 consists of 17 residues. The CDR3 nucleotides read TGTGCCAGCAGCTCCCCAGGGGGGATCAGTTTTTCAGATACGCAGTATTTT. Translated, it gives CASSSPGGISFSDTQYF.

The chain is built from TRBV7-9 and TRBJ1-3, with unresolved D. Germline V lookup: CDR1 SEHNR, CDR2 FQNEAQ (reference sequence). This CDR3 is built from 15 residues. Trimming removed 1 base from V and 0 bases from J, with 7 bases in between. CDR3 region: CASSLGAGSGNTIYF. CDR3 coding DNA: TGTGCCAGCAGCTTAGGGGCCGGCTCTGGAAACACCATATATTTT.

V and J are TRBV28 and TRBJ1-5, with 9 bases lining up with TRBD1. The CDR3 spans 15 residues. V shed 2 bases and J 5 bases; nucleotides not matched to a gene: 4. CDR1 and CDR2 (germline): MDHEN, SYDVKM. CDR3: CASSLNRGRDQPQHF. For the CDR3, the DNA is TGTGCCAGCAGTTTAAACAGGGGGCGTGATCAGCCCCAGCATTTT. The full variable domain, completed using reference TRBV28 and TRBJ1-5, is DVKVTQSSRYLVKRTGEKVFLECVQDMDHENMFWYRQDPGLGLRLIYFSYDVKMKEKGDIPEGYSVSREKKERFSLILESASTNQTSMYLCASSLNRGRDQPQHFGDGTRLSIL.

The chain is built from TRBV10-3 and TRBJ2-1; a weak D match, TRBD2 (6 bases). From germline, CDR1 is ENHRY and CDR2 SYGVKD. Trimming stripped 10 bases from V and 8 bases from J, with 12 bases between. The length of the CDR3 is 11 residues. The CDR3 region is CANRGGDEQFF. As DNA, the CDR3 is TGTGCCAATCGTGGCGGGGATGAGCAGTTCTTC.

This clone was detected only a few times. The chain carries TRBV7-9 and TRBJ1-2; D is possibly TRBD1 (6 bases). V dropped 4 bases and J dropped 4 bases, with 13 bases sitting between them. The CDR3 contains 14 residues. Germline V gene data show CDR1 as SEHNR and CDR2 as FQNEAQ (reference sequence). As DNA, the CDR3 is TGTGCCAGCAGCTCCCCCGCACAGGGCTATGGCTACACCTTC. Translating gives CASSSPAQGYGYTF.

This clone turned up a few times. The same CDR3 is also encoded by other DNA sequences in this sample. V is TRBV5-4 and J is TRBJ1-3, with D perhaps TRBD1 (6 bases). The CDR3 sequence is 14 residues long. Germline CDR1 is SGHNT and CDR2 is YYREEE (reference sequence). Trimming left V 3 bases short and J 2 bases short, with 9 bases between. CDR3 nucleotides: TGTGCCAGCAGCTCACAGGGACCTGGAAACACCATATATTTT. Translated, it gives CASSSQGPGNTIYF.

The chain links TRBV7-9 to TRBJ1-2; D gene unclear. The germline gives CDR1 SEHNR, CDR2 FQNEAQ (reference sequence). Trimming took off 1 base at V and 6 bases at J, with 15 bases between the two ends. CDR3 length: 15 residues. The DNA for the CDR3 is TGTGCCAGCAGCTTAGTCGAGGCGTACGAAAATGGCTACACCTTC. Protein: CASSLVEAYENGYTF.

The CDR3, as DNA: TGTGCCAGCACAGGGTCGGATGAAAAACTGTTTTTT. Translating it yields CASTGSDEKLFF. The gene calls are TRBV28 and TRBJ1-4; maybe TRBD1 (5 bases). Trimming pared 7 bases from V and 6 bases from J, leaving 9 bases between. CDR1 is MDHEN and CDR2 is SYDVKM in the germline V gene. CDR3 size: 12 residues.

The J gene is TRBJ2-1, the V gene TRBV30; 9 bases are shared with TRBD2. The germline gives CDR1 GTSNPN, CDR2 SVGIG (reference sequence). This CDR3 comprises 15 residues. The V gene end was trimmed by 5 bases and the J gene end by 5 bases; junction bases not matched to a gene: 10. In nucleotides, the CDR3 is TGTGCCTGGGGGGATCTAGCGGGACTACACAATGAGCAGTTCTTC. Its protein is CAWGDLAGLHNEQFF.

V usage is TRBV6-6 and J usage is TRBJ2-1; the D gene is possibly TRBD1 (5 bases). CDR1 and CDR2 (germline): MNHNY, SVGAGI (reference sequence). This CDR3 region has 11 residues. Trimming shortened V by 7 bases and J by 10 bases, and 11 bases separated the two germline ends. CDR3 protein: CASTGRGEQFF. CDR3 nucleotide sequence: TGTGCCAGCACCGGAAGGGGAGAGCAGTTCTTC.

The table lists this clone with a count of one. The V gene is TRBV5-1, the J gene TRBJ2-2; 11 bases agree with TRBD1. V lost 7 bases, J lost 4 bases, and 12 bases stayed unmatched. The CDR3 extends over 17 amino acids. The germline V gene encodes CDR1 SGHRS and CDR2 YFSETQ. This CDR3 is CASQRTGGVRVTGELFF. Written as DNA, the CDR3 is TGCGCCAGCCAGAGGACAGGGGGCGTTCGGGTCACCGGGGAGCTGTTTTTT.

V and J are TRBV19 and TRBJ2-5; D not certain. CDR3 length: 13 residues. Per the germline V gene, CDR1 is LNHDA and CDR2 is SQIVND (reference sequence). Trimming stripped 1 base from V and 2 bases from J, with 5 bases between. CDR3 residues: CASSIVDQETQYF. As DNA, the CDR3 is TGTGCCAGTAGTATAGTAGATCAAGAGACCCAGTACTTC.

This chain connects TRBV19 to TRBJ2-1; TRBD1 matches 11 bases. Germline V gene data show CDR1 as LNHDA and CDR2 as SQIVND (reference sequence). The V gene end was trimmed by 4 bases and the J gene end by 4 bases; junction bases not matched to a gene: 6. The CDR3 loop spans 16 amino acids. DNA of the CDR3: TGTGCCAGTAGTACCCCGGGACAGGGGGTATACAATGAGCAGTTCTTC. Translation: CASSTPGQGVYNEQFF.

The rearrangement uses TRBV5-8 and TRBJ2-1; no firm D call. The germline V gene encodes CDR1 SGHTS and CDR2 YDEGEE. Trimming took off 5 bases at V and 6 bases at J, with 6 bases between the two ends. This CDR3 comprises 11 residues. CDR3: CASSPGNEQFF. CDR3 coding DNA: TGTGCCAGCAGTCCAGGCAATGAGCAGTTCTTC. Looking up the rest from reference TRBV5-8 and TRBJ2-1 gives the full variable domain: EAGVTQSPTHLIKTRGQQATLRCSPISGHTSVYWYQQALGLGLQFLLWYDEGEERNRGNFPPRFSGRQFPNYSSELNVNALELEDSALYLCASSPGNEQFFGPGTRLTVL.